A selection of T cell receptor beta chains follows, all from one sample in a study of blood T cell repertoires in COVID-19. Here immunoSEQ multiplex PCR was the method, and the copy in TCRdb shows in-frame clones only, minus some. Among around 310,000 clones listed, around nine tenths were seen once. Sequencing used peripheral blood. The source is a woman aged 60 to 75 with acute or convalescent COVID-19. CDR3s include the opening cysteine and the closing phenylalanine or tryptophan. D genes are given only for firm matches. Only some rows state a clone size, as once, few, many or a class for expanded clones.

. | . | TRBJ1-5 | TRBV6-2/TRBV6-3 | CASSLGSRNQPQHF | TGTGCCAGCAGCCTCGGTTCGCGCAATCAGCCCCAGCATTTT
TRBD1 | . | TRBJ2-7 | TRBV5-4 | CASSLQGQVSYEQYF | TGTGCCAGCAGCTTACAGGGACAGGTCTCCTACGAGCAGTACTTC
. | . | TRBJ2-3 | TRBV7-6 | CASSSQGLVTDTQYF | TGTGCCAGCAGCTCCCAGGGGTTGGTGACAGATACGCAGTATTTT
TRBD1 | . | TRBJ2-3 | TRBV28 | CASTPGQHTDTQYF | TGTGCCAGCACCCCGGGACAGCACACAGATACGCAGTATTTT
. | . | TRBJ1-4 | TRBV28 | CASSPDSTNEKLFF | TGTGCCAGCAGCCCCGACTCAACTAATGAAAAACTGTTTTTT
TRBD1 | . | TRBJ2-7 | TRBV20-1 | CSAVSGTGNF | TGCAGTGCTGTTTCTGGGACAGGGAATTTC
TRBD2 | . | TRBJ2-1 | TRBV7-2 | CASSAPSGRFDNEQFF | TGTGCCAGCAGCGCGCCTAGCGGGAGGTTCGACAATGAGCAGTTCTTC
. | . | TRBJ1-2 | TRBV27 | CASSFRHRTSNYGYTF | TGTGCCAGCAGTTTCAGGCACAGGACATCCAACTATGGCTACACCTTC
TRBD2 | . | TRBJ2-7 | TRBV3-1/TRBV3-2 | CASSQDWASGLYEQYF | TGTGCCAGCAGCCAAGATTGGGCTAGCGGCCTCTACGAGCAGTACTTC
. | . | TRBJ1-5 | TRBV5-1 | CASSLAGAQGQPQHF | TGCGCCAGCAGCTTAGCAGGGGCCCAAGGGCAGCCCCAGCATTTT
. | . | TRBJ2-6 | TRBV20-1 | CSASTQALSGANVLTF | TGCAGTGCTAGTACGCAGGCCCTCTCTGGGGCCAACGTCCTGACTTTC
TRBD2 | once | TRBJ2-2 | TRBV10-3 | CAIRSTSGGDTGELFF | TGTGCCATCAGGAGTACTAGCGGGGGGGACACCGGGGAGCTGTTTTTT
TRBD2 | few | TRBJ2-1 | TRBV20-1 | CSASAGGLDNEQFF | TGCAGTGCTAGTGCGGGGGGGTTGGACAATGAGCAGTTCTTC
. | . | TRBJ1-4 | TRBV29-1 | CSVGLRTGKLFF | TGCAGCGTGGGACTCAGGACGGGAAAACTGTTTTTT
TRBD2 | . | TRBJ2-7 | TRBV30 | CAWRGLAGYEQYF | TGTGCCTGGAGGGGACTAGCGGGCTACGAGCAGTACTTC
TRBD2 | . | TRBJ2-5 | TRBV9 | CASSVEYGAGGLETQYF | TGTGCCAGCAGCGTAGAATATGGAGCGGGGGGTTTAGAGACCCAGTACTTC
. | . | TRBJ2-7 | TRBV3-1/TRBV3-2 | CASSQGASLQYF | TGTGCCAGCAGCCAGGGGGCGTCCTTGCAGTACTTC
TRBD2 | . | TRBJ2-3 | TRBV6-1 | CASSELAGGPTDTQYF | TGTGCCAGCAGTGAATTGGCGGGGGGGCCGACAGATACGCAGTATTTT
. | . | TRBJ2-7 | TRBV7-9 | CASRTSQGAYEQYF | TGTGCCAGCAGGACCAGCCAGGGCGCCTACGAGCAGTACTTC
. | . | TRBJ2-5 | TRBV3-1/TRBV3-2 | CASSPGGPGVPWETQYF | TGTGCCAGCAGCCCTGGTGGTCCCGGGGTCCCTTGGGAGACCCAGTACTTC
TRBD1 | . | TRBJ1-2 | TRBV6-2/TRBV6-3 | CASSYSSGRGQFNYGYTF | TGTGCCAGCAGTTACTCCTCAGGCCGGGGACAGTTTAACTATGGCTACACCTTC
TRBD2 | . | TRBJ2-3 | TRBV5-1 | CASSLALAGGTDTQYF | TGCGCCAGCAGCCTTGCACTAGCGGGGGGGACGGATACGCAGTATTTT
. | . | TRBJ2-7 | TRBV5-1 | CASKYTESSYEQYF | TGCGCCAGCAAGTATACAGAGAGCTCCTACGAGCAGTACTTC
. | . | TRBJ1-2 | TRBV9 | CASNRDTSNYGYTF | TGTGCCAGCAACCGGGACACGTCTAACTATGGCTACACCTTC
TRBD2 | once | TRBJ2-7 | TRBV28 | CASSFSSGSSYEQYF | TGTGCCAGCAGTTTTTCTAGCGGGAGCTCCTACGAGCAGTACTTC
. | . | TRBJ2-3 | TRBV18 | CASSPTPDSDTQYF | TGTGCCAGCTCACCAACCCCCGACAGCGATACGCAGTATTTT
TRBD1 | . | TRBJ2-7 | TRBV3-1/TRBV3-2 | CASSPDRGRYEQYF | TGTGCCAGCAGTCCGGACAGGGGGCGATACGAGCAGTACTTC
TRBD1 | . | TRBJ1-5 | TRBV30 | CAWSATGGNNQPQHF | TGTGCCTGGAGTGCCACAGGGGGGAACAATCAGCCCCAGCATTTT
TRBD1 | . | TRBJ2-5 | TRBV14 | CASSQRQGWGETQYF | TGTGCTAGCAGCCAACGACAGGGTTGGGGAGAGACCCAGTACTTC
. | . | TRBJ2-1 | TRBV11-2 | CASSLSSGPVLYNEQFF | TGTGCCAGCAGCTTAAGTAGCGGCCCTGTTCTGTACAATGAGCAGTTCTTC
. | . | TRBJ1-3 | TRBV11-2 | CASSDYREAGNTIYF | TGTGCCAGCAGCGATTACCGGGAAGCTGGAAACACCATATATTTT
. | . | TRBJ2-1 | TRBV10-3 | CAISENVARVGYNEQFF | TGTGCCATCAGTGAGAACGTAGCCAGGGTTGGGTACAATGAGCAGTTCTTC
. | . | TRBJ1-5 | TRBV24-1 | CATSDPTQGNNQPQHF | TGTGCCACCAGTGACCCTACACAGGGAAACAATCAGCCCCAGCATTTT
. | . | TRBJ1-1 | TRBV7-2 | CASSLVIGRGAEAFF | TGTGCCAGCAGCTTAGTAATAGGGAGAGGCGCTGAAGCTTTCTTT
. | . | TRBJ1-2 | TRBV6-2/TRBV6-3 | CASRRGLSYGYTF | TGTGCCAGCCGCCGGGGCTTGAGCTATGGCTACACCTTC
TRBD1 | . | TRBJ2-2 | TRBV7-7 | CASSRDRGPGELFF | TGTGCTAGCAGCCGGGACAGGGGGCCCGGGGAGCTGTTTTTT
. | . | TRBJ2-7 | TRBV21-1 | CASSKGRQGVCHEQYF | TGTGCCAGCAGCAAAGGACGACAGGGTGTATGTCACGAGCAGTACTTC
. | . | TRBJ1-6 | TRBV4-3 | CASSQEAGAGWEISPLHF | TGCGCCAGCAGCCAAGAAGCGGGGGCGGGTTGGGAAATTTCACCCCTCCACTTT
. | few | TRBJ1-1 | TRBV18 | CASSPSPPEAFF | TGTGCCAGCTCACCTAGCCCCCCTGAAGCTTTCTTT
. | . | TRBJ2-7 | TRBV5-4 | CASSPWGAWEQYF | TGTGCCAGCAGCCCGTGGGGCGCTTGGGAGCAGTACTTC
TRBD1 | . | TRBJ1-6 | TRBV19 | CASSWDGQGYRSPLHF | TGTGCCAGTAGTTGGGACGGACAGGGTTATCGATCACCCCTCCACTTT
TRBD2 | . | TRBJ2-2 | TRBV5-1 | CASSLFSGGSSTGELFF | TGCGCCAGCAGCTTATTTAGCGGGGGTTCTTCCACCGGGGAGCTGTTTTTT
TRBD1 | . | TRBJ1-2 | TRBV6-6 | CASVRGYGYTF | TGTGCCAGCGTCAGGGGGTATGGCTACACCTTC
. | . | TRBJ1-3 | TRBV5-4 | CASRSIPPGSGNTIYF | TGTGCCAGCAGGTCGATACCCCCGGGCTCTGGAAACACCATATATTTT
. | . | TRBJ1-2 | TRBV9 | CASSAYRGDEIYYGYTF | TGTGCCAGCAGCGCCTACCGGGGGGACGAGATTTACTATGGCTACACCTTC
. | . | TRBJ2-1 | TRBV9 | CASNILTGTEQFF | TGTGCCAGCAATATTCTTACCGGGACAGAGCAGTTCTTC
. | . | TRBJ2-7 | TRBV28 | CASSLYLAGYEQYF | TGTGCCAGCAGTTTATATTTGGCAGGCTACGAGCAGTACTTC
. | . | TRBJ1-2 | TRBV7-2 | CASSPLRGTSANYGYTF | TGTGCCAGCAGCCCTTTAAGGGGGACATCAGCTAACTATGGCTACACCTTC
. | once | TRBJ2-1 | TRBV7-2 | CASSLDSYSDEQFF | TGTGCCAGCAGCTTAGATAGTTATTCTGATGAGCAGTTCTTC
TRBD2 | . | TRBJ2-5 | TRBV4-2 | CASTQNGGGAGGETQYF | TGTGCCAGCACCCAGAATGGGGGGGGCGCGGGAGGAGAGACCCAGTACTTC
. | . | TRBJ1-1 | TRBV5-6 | CASSPVGPRGNTEAFF | TGTGCCAGCAGCCCCGTGGGACCGCGGGGAAACACTGAAGCTTTCTTT
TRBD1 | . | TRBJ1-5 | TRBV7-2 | CASSLETGAQHF | TGTGCCAGCAGTTTGGAAACAGGGGCGCAGCATTTT
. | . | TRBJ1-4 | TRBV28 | CASTSPGTNGEKLFF | TGTGCCAGCACCTCCCCTGGGACTAACGGGGAAAAACTGTTTTTT
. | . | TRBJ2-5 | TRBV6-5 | CASSPERGETQYF | TGTGCCAGCAGTCCTGAAAGGGGGGAGACCCAGTACTTC